This is a list of T cell receptor beta chains from one sample in a study of blood T cells in healthy people across ages. TCRdb reanalysed the 5' RACE reads using MiXCR and keeps one entry per CDR3 protein. This table holds 800,000 to 900,000 distinct CDR3 sequences, 60% to 80% found once. The sample comprised blood. The source is a man aged 25-40 years in good health. The CDR3 runs from the conserved cysteine through the conserved F or W. D genes are given only for firm matches. Clone size is stated in some rows and not others, as once, few, many or a class when expanded.

V gene	D gene	clone size	J gene	CDR3 DNA	CDR3 protein
TRBV7-2	NA	NA	TRBJ1-5	TGTGCCAGCAGCTCACCCAGGGGAGACGGCAATCAGCCCCAGCATTTT	CASSSPRGDGNQPQHF
TRBV12-3/TRBV12-4	NA	few	TRBJ1-2	TGTGCCAGCAGTTTATATCGCTATGGCTACACCTTC	CASSLYRYGYTF
TRBV6-5	TRBD1	many	TRBJ2-2	TGTGCCAGCAGTTACTCATTTAGGGGGCGTTCCACCGGGGAGCTGTTTTTT	CASSYSFRGRSTGELFF
TRBV4-3	NA	few	TRBJ2-2	TGCGCCAGCAGCCAACGGTGGGACACCGGGGAGCTGTTTTTT	CASSQRWDTGELFF
TRBV6-2/TRBV6-3	NA	NA	TRBJ2-7	TGTGCCAGCACCGAGGGGGGGGCCCGCTACGAGCAGTACTTC	CASTEGGARYEQYF
TRBV6-2/TRBV6-3	NA	NA	TRBJ1-5	TGTGCCAGCAGTGATATTAGCAATCAGCCCCAGCATTTT	CASSDISNQPQHF
TRBV9	NA	NA	TRBJ2-5	TGTGCCAGCAGCGTAGGGGGTCCGCCAGAGACCCAGTACTTC	CASSVGGPPETQYF
TRBV20-1	TRBD1	once	TRBJ2-7	TGCAGTGCTATGACCGCTCCGGGACAGGAGAGCTCCTACGAGCAGTACTTC	CSAMTAPGQESSYEQYF
TRBV5-1	TRBD2	once	TRBJ2-7	TGCGCCAGCAGCCCCGGGGGGGGCTCCTACAATGAGCAGTACTTC	CASSPGGGSYNEQYF
TRBV4-3	TRBD1	many	TRBJ2-1	TGCGCCAGCAGCCAACCGGGACAGGGTGGTAATGAGCAGTTCTTC	CASSQPGQGGNEQFF
TRBV11-2	NA	NA	TRBJ2-4	TGTGCCAGCAGCTTACTTAACAAAAACATTCAGTACTTC	CASSLLNKNIQYF
TRBV7-9	NA	NA	TRBJ1-5	TGTGCCAGCAGCCTGGGACAAACCCTTGATCAGCCCCAGCATTTT	CASSLGQTLDQPQHF
TRBV6-1	TRBD2	NA	TRBJ2-7	TGTGCCAGCACCTCTAGCGGGGGGTCACTCTACGAGCAGTACTTC	CASTSSGGSLYEQYF
TRBV4-3	NA	once	TRBJ2-2	TGCGCCAGCAGCCAAGTTGTCGGCGCAAACACCGGGGAGCTGTTTTTT	CASSQVVGANTGELFF
TRBV6-2/TRBV6-3	TRBD2	NA	TRBJ2-1	TGTGCCAGCAGTGATCCTAGCGGGGGGGCCTCGAAGCAGTTCTTC	CASSDPSGGASKQFF
TRBV4-2	TRBD2	NA	TRBJ2-3	TGTGCCAGCGGCCCCGGGGTAGCGGGGGTAGCAGATACGCAGTATTTT	CASGPGVAGVADTQYF
TRBV12-3/TRBV12-4	TRBD1	NA	TRBJ1-1	TGTGCCAGCAGTTTATCGACAGGGAGGGGGAACACTGAAGCTTTCTTT	CASSLSTGRGNTEAFF
TRBV6-2/TRBV6-3	TRBD2	NA	TRBJ2-3	TGTGCCAGCACCGCGACGGCGGGGGGCTTTACAGATACGCAGTATTTT	CASTATAGGFTDTQYF
TRBV29-1	NA	NA	TRBJ2-7	TGCAGCGTTGGGCGATCCTACGAGCAGTGCTTC	CSVGRSYEQCF
TRBV6-2/TRBV6-3	NA	few	TRBJ2-1	TGTGCCAGCACCCGGAGCTCCTACAATGAGCAGTTCTTC	CASTRSSYNEQFF